The present T cell receptor beta chain was sequenced within a study of T cells in Graves' hyperthyroidism and ophthalmopathy. Study-wide context: Upon initial diagnosis and before any treatment, peripheral blood was collected.

CDR1 and CDR2 (germline): DFQATT, SNEGSKA (reference sequence). The CDR3 loop spans 16 amino acids. V gave up 0 bases and J gave up 2 bases, with 17 bases separating them. No ophthalmopathy progression within 18 months constituted stable Graves' hyperthyroidism. The patients, who ranged from 18 to 65 in age, presented with newly diagnosed hyperthyroidism lasting under 2 months. The authors took PBMCs from 8 to 10 ml fresh peripheral blood. TCR beta CDR3 regions were amplified from RNA. RT-PCR in the first round (using the HTBI primer set) targeted the TCR CDR3. TCRdb recomputed calls from the multiplex PCR reads with MiXCR, one row per CDR3 protein. The data contain hundreds of thousands of distinct CDR3 sequences, 16% of them singletons.

This sequence was found in a woman aged 18-35 years with Graves' hyperthyroidism. The chain combines TRBV20-1 with TRBJ2-7; D is undetermined. Input material: blood. The CDR3 loop is CSARDATPPGAYEQYF. As DNA, the CDR3 is TGCAGTGCTAGAGATGCAACACCCCCCGGAGCCTACGAGCAGTACTTC.